A single sample gave rise to the 22 T cell receptor beta chains below, sequenced in a study of T-cell reconstitution after alpha-beta-depleted transplantation in children. The library targeted TCRbeta and was prepared with unique molecular identifiers. MiXCR, run by TCRdb on the PCR reads, gives a single entry per CDR3 protein. The repertoire holds over 200,000 distinct CDR3 sequences, with about a tenth as singletons. The specimen was PBMCs from the stem cell graft donor, collected from the stem cell graft. These receptors were obtained from a human donor who donated a stem cell graft to a child with acute lymphoblastic leukemia.

This clonotype came up many times. The rearrangement joins TRBV4-3 to TRBJ1-1; maybe TRBD1 (5 bases). Trimming cost V 2 bases and J 1 base, with 14 bases left between them. This CDR3 spans 16 amino acids. Germline V gene lookup returns CDR1 LGHNA and CDR2 YSLEER. In DNA, the CDR3 is TGCGCCAGCAGCCAAATGTCAGGGCAGGGGAACACTGAAGCTTTCTTT. Protein: CASSQMSGQGNTEAFF.

The V gene is TRBV5-1, the J gene TRBJ2-1; 13 nucleotides match TRBD2. V was clipped by 4 bases and J by 6 bases; unmatched bases: 16. CDR1 SGHRS and CDR2 YFSETQ come from the germline V gene. This CDR3 contains 19 residues. The CDR3 loop is CASSPLTSGGPRIFNEQFF. Here the CDR3 DNA reads TGCGCCAGCAGCCCTCTGACTAGCGGGGGGCCGCGTATTTTCAATGAGCAGTTCTTC.

The V gene is TRBV7-6, the J gene TRBJ1-1, with D unclear. Looked up from germline, CDR1 is SGHVS and CDR2 is FNYEAQ. Trimming removed 4 bases at V and 10 bases at J, with 13 bases between. The CDR3 is 12 residues long. This chain's CDR3 is CASSSLPSAAFF. Written as DNA, the CDR3 is TGTGCCAGCAGCTCCTTACCTTCGGCAGCTTTCTTT.

In its sample, this clonotype was seen many times. The chain joins TRBV5-1 to TRBJ2-2; D unresolved. The germline V gene encodes CDR1 SGHRS and CDR2 YFSETQ. The ends were cut back, 6 bases at V and 4 bases at J, with 13 bases in the middle. This CDR3 spans 14 amino acids. The CDR3 is CASTSRTRTGELFF. DNA for the CDR3: TGCGCCAGCACATCCAGGACGCGCACCGGGGAGCTGTTTTTT.

This clonotype was seen many times. The rearrangement uses TRBV12-3 or TRBV12-4 and TRBJ2-3; tentatively, D is TRBD1 or TRBD2 (5 bases each). CDR3 length equals 14 residues. Trimming removed 4 bases at V and 4 bases at J, with 12 bases between. This chain's CDR3 is CASSWGTDPDTQYF. CDR3 nucleotide sequence: TGTGCCAGCAGTTGGGGGACGGACCCAGATACGCAGTATTTT.

The chain links TRBV20-1 to TRBJ2-3; D is perhaps TRBD1 or TRBD2 (6 bases each). The CDR3 totals 14 residues. V lost 1 base and J lost 3, with 11 bases in between. From germline, CDR1 is DFQATT and CDR2 SNEGSKA (reference sequence). For the CDR3, the DNA is TGCAGTGCTAGAGTTAGGGGGGCGACAGATACGCAGTATTTT. Its protein product is CSARVRGATDTQYF.

This clonotype was recorded a few times. V is TRBV9 and J is TRBJ1-5; D not resolved. The CDR3 loop spans 13 amino acids. Looked up from germline, CDR1 is SGDLS and CDR2 is YYNGEE. V dropped 2 bases and J dropped 4 bases, with 7 bases sitting between them. The CDR3 loop reads CASSVGYNQPQHF. DNA of the CDR3: TGTGCCAGCAGCGTGGGTTATAATCAGCCCCAGCATTTT.

This clonotype has ten or more counts. The chain is built from TRBV7-2 and TRBJ2-7; D unclear. There are 12 residues in the CDR3. Trimming took 4 bases from V and 0 from J, leaving 4 bases between them. CDR1 is SGHTA and CDR2 is FQGNSA in the germline V gene. CDR3: CASSSFSYEQYF. The CDR3 DNA sequence: TGTGCCAGCAGCTCCTTCTCCTACGAGCAGTACTTC.

As for this clonotype: One end of the junction varies from germline; a read error may be responsible. The chain is built from TRBV6-1 and TRBJ2-7, with D tentatively TRBD1 (5 bases). Germline CDR1 MNHNS, CDR2 SASEGT. The CDR3 is 14 amino acids. CDR3 protein: CASQPQGRAYEEYF. The DNA of the CDR3 is TGTGCCAGCCAACCCCAGGGCAGAGCCTACGAGGAGTACTTC.

This clonotype has at least ten counts. V gene TRBV24-1 combines with J gene TRBJ2-3; D gene unclear. V was trimmed by 3 bases and J by 2 bases, leaving 11 bases between them. The CDR3 spans 15 residues. The germline V gene has CDR1 KGHDR and CDR2 SFDVKD. CDR3 in DNA: TGTGCCACCAGTGATCTGGACGGATCCACAGATACGCAGTATTTT. Translating it yields CATSDLDGSTDTQYF.

The chain employs TRBV5-1 and TRBJ1-4; TRBD1 might be the D (5 bases). This CDR3 is 14 amino acids long. Deletions cut 3 bases from V and 7 bases from J, with 13 bases between. CDR1 and CDR2 (germline): SGHRS, YFSETQ. CDR3 sequence (DNA): TGCGCCAGCAGCTGGGGACCAGGCGGTGAAAAACTGTTTTTT. Protein sequence: CASSWGPGGEKLFF. Filled out from reference TRBV5-1 and TRBJ1-4, the complete variable domain reads KAGVTQTPRYLIKTRGQQVTLSCSPISGHRSVSWYQQTPGQGLQFLFEYFSETQRNKGNFPGRFSGRQFSNSRSEMNVSTLELGDSALYLCASSWGPGGEKLFFGSGTQLSVL.

This clonotype has just a few counts. The chain employs TRBV3-1 and TRBJ2-7, with unresolved D. Trimming stripped 0 bases from V and 3 bases from J, with 21 bases between. Germline CDR1 is LGHDT and CDR2 is YNNKEL (reference sequence). The CDR3 covers 18 residues. The CDR3 spells CASSQESVGQVMIYEQYF. The CDR3 DNA sequence: TGTGCCAGCAGCCAAGAGTCGGTCGGCCAGGTAATGATCTACGAGCAGTACTTC.

This clonotype was recorded many times. This chain joins TRBV4-2 and TRBJ2-2, with TRBD1 matching 11 bases. V dropped 4 bases and J dropped 4; count of bases not matched to a gene: 5. Germline V lookup: CDR1 LGHNA, CDR2 YNFKEQ. The CDR3 is made up of 16 amino acids. CDR3 protein: CASSLEGTGGTGELFF. The CDR3 bases are TGTGCCAGCAGCCTCGAGGGGACAGGGGGCACCGGGGAGCTGTTTTTT.

Many counts were recorded for this clonotype. This chain links TRBV27 with TRBJ1-5, with 10 bases fitting TRBD1. In germline, CDR1 is MNHEY, CDR2 SMNVEV (reference sequence). This CDR3 is built from 16 residues. V gave up 6 bases and J gave up 4 bases; unmatched junction bases: 9. The CDR3 spells CASSPKRQGANQPQHF. CDR3 sequence (DNA): TGTGCCAGCAGCCCGAAACGACAGGGGGCGAATCAGCCCCAGCATTTT.

There are a few counts of this clonotype. The gene calls are TRBV12-3 or TRBV12-4 and TRBJ1-4; 8 positions agree with TRBD1. The J segment lost 10 bases and the V segment lost 6 bases, leaving 7 bases of the junction unmatched. The length of the CDR3 is 13 residues. CDR3 in amino acids: CASSPDREGKLFF. DNA for the CDR3: TGTGCCAGCAGCCCGGACAGGGAAGGAAAACTGTTTTTT.

V and J are TRBV20-1 and TRBJ1-2; D perhaps matches TRBD1 (6 bases). Trimming took off 0 bases at V and 4 bases at J, with 18 bases between the two ends. The CDR3 sequence is 16 residues long. Germline V gene data show CDR1 as DFQATT and CDR2 as SNEGSKA (reference sequence). CDR3: CSARDGLQGERYGYTF. CDR3 nucleotides: TGCAGTGCTAGAGATGGATTACAGGGAGAACGCTATGGCTACACCTTC.

This chain connects TRBV6-2 or TRBV6-3 to TRBJ1-6, with D perhaps matching TRBD1 (5 bases). Germline assignment: CDR1 MNHEY and CDR2 SVGEGT. This CDR3 comprises 15 residues. Trimming stripped 4 bases from V and 9 bases from J, with 16 bases between. The CDR3 nucleotides are TGTGCCAGCAGTTCGTCGACAGTTTTGAGTTCACCCCTCCACTTT. It specifies CASSSSTVLSSPLHF.

This clonotype has more than one count but fewer than ten. This chain uses TRBV12-3 or TRBV12-4 with TRBJ1-1, with D possibly matching TRBD1 (5 bases). The V end was cut by 2 bases, the J end by 5 bases, with 9 bases between. The CDR3 totals 13 residues. CDR3 nucleotide sequence: TGTGCCAGCAGTTTATCAGGGAAGACTGAAGCTTTCTTT. Protein: CASSLSGKTEAFF.

In this sample, this clonotype turned up many times. This chain connects TRBV24-1 to TRBJ1-5; TRBD1 agrees at 10 bases. The CDR3 is 15 residues long. Trimming took 3 bases from V and 6 from J; bases not matched to a gene: 4. Germline-derived CDR1 and CDR2 are KGHDR and SFDVKD. CDR3 sequence reads: CATSDPGQGPQPQHF. CDR3 nucleotides: TGTGCCACCAGTGATCCGGGACAGGGGCCTCAGCCCCAGCATTTT.

Of note for this clonotype: One base away lies a much larger clone, so this may be a sequencing read error. J is TRBJ2-4 and V is TRBV5-1; 9 bases map to TRBD1. The CDR3 runs 14 residues. The germline V gene encodes CDR1 SGHRS and CDR2 YFSETQ. The V segment lost 4 bases and the J segment 8 bases; nucleotides outside the gene matches: 7. As DNA, the CDR3 is TGCGCCAGCAGCAGGACAGGGGCACGGGACATTCAGTACTTC. Translating it yields CASSRTGARDIQYF.

This clonotype was found many times. The V gene is TRBV6-1, the J gene TRBJ1-5; D not certain. In germline, CDR1 is MNHNS, CDR2 SASEGT. The CDR3 sequence is 15 residues long. Trimming removed 2 bases from V and 9 bases from J, with 17 bases in between. The CDR3 here is CASSESETGYRPQHF. In DNA form, the CDR3 reads TGTGCCAGCAGTGAAAGCGAGACGGGGTACCGGCCCCAGCATTTT.

V gene TRBV5-4 combines with J gene TRBJ2-2; 9 nucleotides agree with TRBD1. CDR1 is SGHNT, CDR2 YYREEE, per germline (reference sequence). This CDR3 is built from 16 residues. J was trimmed by 3 bases and V by 4 bases; bases with no gene match: 7. CDR3 amino acids: CASSRPGTGYTGELFF. In DNA form, the CDR3 reads TGTGCCAGCAGCCGACCCGGGACAGGGTACACCGGGGAGCTGTTTTTT.